This T cell receptor beta chain was documented in a study of blood T cells in healthy people across ages. The CDR3 has 16 amino acids. The germline V gene encodes CDR1 MNHNS and CDR2 SASEGT. The V gene lost 2 bases and the J gene lost 4 bases, with 14 bases spanning the gap. The authors ran a second PCR of 7 to 11 cycles using a sample-barcoded 5' primer and a J-beta primer mix. Each cDNA molecule was tagged by a template-switch adaptor that had 12 random nucleotides. TCRdb passed the 5' RACE reads through MiXCR, listing each CDR3 protein once. The sample records about 1.5 million distinct CDR3 sequences, roughly 43% being singletons. With respect to this clonotype: What it binds is not known.

Whole-study findings and limits: Among T cells, TCR beta diversity per million cells dropped roughly linearly as age rose.

Sequencing input: blood. The receptor's source is a woman under 30 in good health. The chain joins TRBV6-1 to TRBJ1-4, with D perhaps matching TRBD1 (5 bases). The CDR3 region is CASSERGLILNEKLFF. CDR3 nucleotide sequence: TGTGCCAGCAGTGAACGGGGCCTCATCCTTAATGAAAAACTGTTTTTT.